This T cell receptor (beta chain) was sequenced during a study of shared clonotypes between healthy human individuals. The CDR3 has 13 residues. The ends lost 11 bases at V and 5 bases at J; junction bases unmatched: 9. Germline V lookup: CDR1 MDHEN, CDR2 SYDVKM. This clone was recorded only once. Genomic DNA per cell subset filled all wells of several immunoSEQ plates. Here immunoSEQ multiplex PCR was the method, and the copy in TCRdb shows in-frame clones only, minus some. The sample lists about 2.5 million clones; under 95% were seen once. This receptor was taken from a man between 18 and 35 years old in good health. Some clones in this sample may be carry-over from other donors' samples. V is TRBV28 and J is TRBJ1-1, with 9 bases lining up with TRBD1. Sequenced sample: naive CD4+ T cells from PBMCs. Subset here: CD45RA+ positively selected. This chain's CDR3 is CAWGGQGRTEAFF. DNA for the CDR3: TGTGCCTGGGGGGGACAGGGAAGGACTGAAGCTTTCTTT.